Below, 10 T cell receptor beta chains from the same sample are listed, as sequenced in a study of metastatic and nonmetastatic thyroid tumors. TCRdb re-called the PCR reads through MiXCR. The sample lists roughly 90,000 clones, under 15% occurring once. Patients were all untreated before their thyroid surgery. The sequencing sample was made of blood. These receptors all come from a female donor with papillary thyroid cancer or a benign thyroid nodule (not recorded which). Some clones in this sample may be carry-over from other donors' samples.

This clone has just a few counts. This sequence joins TRBV6-1 and TRBJ1-6; TRBD1 matches at 9 bases. Per germline, CDR1 MNHNS and CDR2 SASEGT. The CDR3 is made up of 16 amino acids. V trimming: 5 bases; J trimming: 7 bases; junction bases outside the gene matches: 9. The CDR3 loop is CASSPMDRGANSPLHF. In DNA form, the CDR3 reads TGTGCCAGCAGTCCGATGGACAGGGGAGCGAATTCACCCCTCCACTTT.

This clone appeared many times. This specimen includes other DNA sequences encoding the same CDR3. The V and J genes are TRBV10-3 and TRBJ2-1; D call uncertain. This CDR3 has 13 amino acids. Trimming cost V 10 bases and J 0 bases, with 10 bases left between them. Germline CDR1 and CDR2: ENHRY and SYGVKD. The CDR3 nucleotides read TGTGCCACCACTTCACCCTCCTACAATGAGCAGTTCTTC. This codes for CATTSPSYNEQFF.

Notes on this clone: This may be a read error: a much more frequent sequence differs by one nucleotide. This sample also contains other DNA sequences that code for the same CDR3. The chain employs TRBV29-1 and TRBJ2-1; 11 bases map to TRBD1. The CDR3 spans 12 residues. Germline V gene sequence: CDR1 SQVTM, CDR2 ANQGSEA. The CDR3 DNA reads as TGCAGCGTTGGGACAGGGGGCAATGAGCAGCTCTTC. Its translation: CSVGTGGNEQLF.

This clone came up many times. The V call is TRBV9, the J call TRBJ2-1; no definite D call. The V end was cut by 1 base, the J end by 2 bases, with 7 bases between. Germline V gives CDR1 SGDLS, CDR2 YYNGEE. There are 14 residues in the CDR3. CDR3 in amino acids: CASSVSTAYNEQFF. In nucleotides, the CDR3 is TGTGCCAGCAGCGTATCAACAGCCTACAATGAGCAGTTCTTC.

The rearrangement uses TRBV2 and TRBJ2-5; D perhaps matches TRBD1 (5 bases). The CDR3 extends over 14 amino acids. CDR1 is SNHLY, CDR2 FYNNEI, per germline. The germline V and J ends were trimmed by 6 bases and 5 bases, with 16 bases remaining between them. The CDR3 DNA reads as TGTGCCAGCAGGCTGGTCGATCCAGGGGAGACCCAGTACTTC. Translating gives CASRLVDPGETQYF.

In its sample, this clone was seen many times. In DNA form, the CDR3 reads TGTGCCAGCTTTAAGGACAGGGTGGAAGCTTTCTTT. Amino acids: CASFKDRVEAFF. The rearrangement joins TRBV6-1 to TRBJ1-1; 8 nucleotides line up with TRBD1. The CDR3 is made up of 12 amino acids. Germline-derived CDR1 and CDR2 are MNHNS and SASEGT. Losses at the gene ends were 8 bases for V and 8 bases for J; bases not matched to a gene: 7.

In this sample, this clone turned up many times. V and J are TRBV9 and TRBJ1-1, with 8 bases lining up with TRBD1. CDR1 is SGDLS, CDR2 YYNGEE, per germline. The CDR3 covers 14 residues. Trimming removed 4 bases from V and 6 bases from J; junction bases left unmatched: 8. The CDR3 DNA reads as TGTGCCAGCAGCCTCTCGGGACAGGTCGCTGAAGCTTTCTTT. Translated: CASSLSGQVAEAFF. The complete variable domain, with remaining parts taken from reference TRBV9 and TRBJ1-1, reads DSGVTQTPKHLITATGQRVTLRCSPRSGDLSVYWYQQSLDQGLQFLIQYYNGEERAKGNILERFSAQQFPDLHSELNLSSLELGDSALYFCASSLSGQVAEAFFGQGTRLTVV.

About this clone: The final CDR3 position lacks the conserved phenylalanine or tryptophan, pointing to a likely read error. The chain uses TRBV9 and TRBJ1-1; no reliable D call. Germline V gene data show CDR1 as SGDLS and CDR2 as YYNGEE. V shed 1 base and J shed 4 bases, with 17 bases lying between them. The CDR3 covers 16 residues. In nucleotides, the CDR3 is TGTGCCAGCAGCGTACAGGTTGAGGTGTCGTCCACTGAAGCTTTCTCT. This sequence encodes CASSVQVEVSSTEAFS.

This clone came up a few times. Given a much more abundant clone one base away, this may be a read error. Other DNA sequences from this sample encode an identical CDR3 as well. Here the CDR3 reads CASSLGGQGTDTQYF. The CDR3 DNA reads TGTGCCAGCAGTTTAGGTGGACAGGGCACAGATACGCAGTATTTT. J is TRBJ2-3 and V is TRBV28; 7 bases are shared with TRBD1. Germline CDR1 is MDHEN and CDR2 is SYDVKM. The length of the CDR3 is 15 residues. J was trimmed by 1 base and V by 2 bases; bases with no gene match: 3.

This clone was counted a few times. A read error is possible here, since a much larger clone lies one base away. The genes are TRBV28 and TRBJ2-1; weak D call: TRBD1 (6 bases). The CDR3 extends over 14 amino acids. Germline V gives CDR1 MDHEN, CDR2 SYDVKM. CDR3 DNA sequence: TGTGCCAACAGTTGGGTCGGGACAATAAATGAGCAGTTCTTC. As protein: CANSWVGTINEQFF.